This is a list of T cell receptor beta chains from one sample in a study of blood T cell repertoires in COVID-19. Sequencing was performed with immunoSEQ multiplex PCR; in TCRdb, only in-frame clones are kept and a portion is missing. The sample lists under 300,000 clones, around nine tenths seen once, with 2% to 2.5% in the top ten. The sample consisted of peripheral blood. The origin of the receptors is a woman aged 35 to 49 who had recovered from COVID-19. Both conserved end residues are part of each CDR3. D genes are given only for firm matches. Rows give clone size only sometimes, using once, few, many, or a class for an expanded clone.

v_gene: TRBV5-1; abundance: NA; d_gene: TRBD2; j_gene: TRBJ2-7; CDR3nt: TGCGCCAGCAGCTTGGATAGCGGGGGCTCTTACGAGCAGTACTTC; CDR3aa: CASSLDSGGSYEQYF
v_gene: TRBV19; abundance: NA; d_gene: NA; j_gene: TRBJ2-6; CDR3nt: TGTGCCAGTAGTATTAGTCAGGGGAAAGGGCCCAACGTCCTGACTTTC; CDR3aa: CASSISQGKGPNVLTF
v_gene: TRBV28; abundance: NA; d_gene: TRBD1; j_gene: TRBJ1-3; CDR3nt: TGTGCCAGCAGTTCCACCGGGACAGGGCGGAACACCATATATTTT; CDR3aa: CASSSTGTGRNTIYF
v_gene: TRBV27; abundance: NA; d_gene: TRBD1; j_gene: TRBJ1-6; CDR3nt: TGTGCCAGCAGTCTCGGGACAGCTAATTCACCCCTCCACTTT; CDR3aa: CASSLGTANSPLHF
v_gene: TRBV19; abundance: NA; d_gene: NA; j_gene: TRBJ2-6; CDR3nt: TGTGCCAGTAGGACTCTGGGGGCCAACGTCCTGACTTTC; CDR3aa: CASRTLGANVLTF
v_gene: TRBV5-1; abundance: NA; d_gene: TRBD2; j_gene: TRBJ2-7; CDR3nt: TGCGCCAGCAGCTTGGCCCCTACTAGCGGGGGGAAGCACGAGCAGTACTTC; CDR3aa: CASSLAPTSGGKHEQYF
v_gene: TRBV12-3/TRBV12-4; abundance: NA; d_gene: NA; j_gene: TRBJ2-5; CDR3nt: TGTGCCAGCACCCTAGGAATAGCAGAGACCCAGTACTTC; CDR3aa: CASTLGIAETQYF
v_gene: TRBV18; abundance: NA; d_gene: TRBD1; j_gene: TRBJ2-6; CDR3nt: TGTGCCAGCTCACCTCAGGGGACAGGGGCTACCGGGGCCAACGTCCTGACTTTC; CDR3aa: CASSPQGTGATGANVLTF
v_gene: TRBV5-6; abundance: NA; d_gene: NA; j_gene: TRBJ1-2; CDR3nt: TGTGCCAGCAGCTTGAGAGGTCCTCTGGCATATGGCTACACCTTC; CDR3aa: CASSLRGPLAYGYTF
v_gene: TRBV15; abundance: once; d_gene: NA; j_gene: TRBJ2-2; CDR3nt: TGTGCCACCAGCAGAGATCGAGGGCTAGCGAACACCGGGGAGCTGTTTTTT; CDR3aa: CATSRDRGLANTGELFF
v_gene: TRBV11-3; abundance: once; d_gene: NA; j_gene: TRBJ2-5; CDR3nt: TGTGCCAGCAGCCCTTTGGGGGGTGAGACCCAGTACTTC; CDR3aa: CASSPLGGETQYF
v_gene: TRBV11-1; abundance: NA; d_gene: NA; j_gene: TRBJ2-7; CDR3nt: TGTGCCAGCAGCCAGCCGGGACTGGGCCACGAGCAGTACTTC; CDR3aa: CASSQPGLGHEQYF
v_gene: TRBV2; abundance: NA; d_gene: NA; j_gene: TRBJ2-3; CDR3nt: TGTGCCGCCCGAGGGGGAGCTTCCACAGATACGCAGTATTTT; CDR3aa: CAARGGASTDTQYF
v_gene: TRBV9; abundance: NA; d_gene: NA; j_gene: TRBJ2-2; CDR3nt: TGTGCCAGCAGCGTAGAGCCCCGGGGCGGGGAGCTGTTTTTT; CDR3aa: CASSVEPRGGELFF
v_gene: TRBV28; abundance: NA; d_gene: TRBD1; j_gene: TRBJ1-5; CDR3nt: TGTGCCAGCAGTGCCCCGGGGACAGGTCGCGGTCAGCCCCAGCATTTT; CDR3aa: CASSAPGTGRGQPQHF
v_gene: TRBV12-3/TRBV12-4; abundance: NA; d_gene: NA; j_gene: TRBJ1-2; CDR3nt: TGTGCCAGCAGTCCCCGACAGAGGGGCTACACCTTC; CDR3aa: CASSPRQRGYTF
v_gene: TRBV6-2/TRBV6-3; abundance: NA; d_gene: TRBD1; j_gene: TRBJ2-7; CDR3nt: TGTGCCAGCAGTTACCGTACAGGGGTTAGCTACGAGCAGTACTTC; CDR3aa: CASSYRTGVSYEQYF
v_gene: TRBV19; abundance: NA; d_gene: TRBD1; j_gene: TRBJ1-4; CDR3nt: TGTGCCAGTAGTATACAGGGGGGCACTAATGAAAAACTGTTTTTT; CDR3aa: CASSIQGGTNEKLFF
v_gene: TRBV12-3/TRBV12-4; abundance: NA; d_gene: NA; j_gene: TRBJ2-5; CDR3nt: TGTGCCAGCAGTTACGGGGAGACCCAGTACTTC; CDR3aa: CASSYGETQYF
v_gene: TRBV5-1; abundance: NA; d_gene: TRBD2; j_gene: TRBJ2-1; CDR3nt: TGCGCCAGCAGCTTCGAACTAGCGGGAGCTGAGCAGTTCTTC; CDR3aa: CASSFELAGAEQFF
v_gene: TRBV19; abundance: NA; d_gene: TRBD1; j_gene: TRBJ2-7; CDR3nt: TGTGCCAGTAGGGTCCGGGACAGGGCCTACGAGCAGTACTTC; CDR3aa: CASRVRDRAYEQYF
v_gene: TRBV2; abundance: NA; d_gene: NA; j_gene: TRBJ2-2; CDR3nt: TGTGCCAGCGGCCGGGACAAACACACCGGGGAGCTGTTTTTT; CDR3aa: CASGRDKHTGELFF
v_gene: TRBV7-9; abundance: NA; d_gene: TRBD1; j_gene: TRBJ2-2; CDR3nt: TGTGCCAGCAGCTGGATCCTAGGACAGGGAAGGCGGGAGCTGTTTTTT; CDR3aa: CASSWILGQGRRELFF
v_gene: TRBV5-6; abundance: NA; d_gene: NA; j_gene: TRBJ1-5; CDR3nt: TGTGCCAGCAGCTTAGGCGGATATAGCAATCAGCCCCAGCATTTT; CDR3aa: CASSLGGYSNQPQHF
v_gene: TRBV5-5; abundance: NA; d_gene: NA; j_gene: TRBJ1-1; CDR3nt: TGTGCCAGCAGCCTGGGGGGCCTTGTCGAGGCTTTCTTT; CDR3aa: CASSLGGLVEAFF
v_gene: TRBV20-1; abundance: NA; d_gene: NA; j_gene: TRBJ1-1; CDR3nt: TGCAGTGCTAGTCAGGACACTGAAGCTTTCTTT; CDR3aa: CSASQDTEAFF
v_gene: TRBV5-6; abundance: NA; d_gene: TRBD1; j_gene: TRBJ1-4; CDR3nt: TGTGCCAGCAGCTTTCGGACAGGGGCAGGGGTAAAACTGTTTTTT; CDR3aa: CASSFRTGAGVKLFF
v_gene: TRBV6-6; abundance: NA; d_gene: TRBD1; j_gene: TRBJ2-3; CDR3nt: TGTGCCAGTGGCGGACAGGGCGGAGATACGCAGTATTTT; CDR3aa: CASGGQGGDTQYF
v_gene: TRBV5-6; abundance: once; d_gene: TRBD2; j_gene: TRBJ2-7; CDR3nt: TGTGCCAGCAGCTTAAGCGGGGGGTTCCTCTCCTACGAGCAGTACTTC; CDR3aa: CASSLSGGFLSYEQYF
v_gene: TRBV18; abundance: NA; d_gene: NA; j_gene: TRBJ1-4; CDR3nt: TGTGCCAGCTCACCCATTCGACAGGCCGGGGCGGATGAAAAACTGTTTTTT; CDR3aa: CASSPIRQAGADEKLFF
v_gene: TRBV9; abundance: NA; d_gene: NA; j_gene: TRBJ1-1; CDR3nt: TGTGCCAGCAGCGGCGGCACTGAAGCTTTCTTT; CDR3aa: CASSGGTEAFF
v_gene: TRBV5-8; abundance: NA; d_gene: NA; j_gene: TRBJ2-1; CDR3nt: TGTGCCAGCAGCTTGGAGGCAGGGGGGAGGAATGAGCAGTTCTTC; CDR3aa: CASSLEAGGRNEQFF
v_gene: TRBV11-1; abundance: NA; d_gene: NA; j_gene: TRBJ2-1; CDR3nt: TGTGCCAGCAGCACCAGCGGTCCTAGCGATGAGCAGTTCTTC; CDR3aa: CASSTSGPSDEQFF
v_gene: TRBV19; abundance: NA; d_gene: TRBD1; j_gene: TRBJ1-5; CDR3nt: TGTGCCAGTCAGCGACAGGGCCGCAATCAGCCCCAGCATTTT; CDR3aa: CASQRQGRNQPQHF
v_gene: TRBV11-3; abundance: NA; d_gene: TRBD2; j_gene: TRBJ2-7; CDR3nt: TGTGCCAGCAGCTTGAGGCGGACTAGCTCCTACGAGCAGTACTTC; CDR3aa: CASSLRRTSSYEQYF
v_gene: TRBV6-5; abundance: NA; d_gene: NA; j_gene: TRBJ2-3; CDR3nt: TGTGCCAGCAGCTCAAGGGGGGGAGGCGCAGATACGCAGTATTTT; CDR3aa: CASSSRGGGADTQYF
v_gene: TRBV6-4; abundance: NA; d_gene: TRBD2; j_gene: TRBJ2-7; CDR3nt: TGTGCCAGCAGTGAAGACCGGACTAGCGGTGTCCACGAGCAGTACTTC; CDR3aa: CASSEDRTSGVHEQYF
v_gene: TRBV11-2; abundance: NA; d_gene: TRBD1; j_gene: TRBJ2-6; CDR3nt: TGTGCCAGCAGCCGTGGGGGACAGGGTAACTCTGGGGCCAACGTCCTGACTTTC; CDR3aa: CASSRGGQGNSGANVLTF
v_gene: TRBV9; abundance: NA; d_gene: TRBD1; j_gene: TRBJ1-6; CDR3nt: TGTGCCAGCAGCGCGGGCCGGGACAGGGCTGATTCACCCCTCCACTTT; CDR3aa: CASSAGRDRADSPLHF
v_gene: TRBV5-1; abundance: once; d_gene: TRBD2; j_gene: TRBJ2-3; CDR3nt: TGCGCCAGCAGCTTGGTGGTAGCGGGAGACACAGATACGCAGTATTTT; CDR3aa: CASSLVVAGDTDTQYF
v_gene: TRBV6-5; abundance: NA; d_gene: NA; j_gene: TRBJ1-1; CDR3nt: TGTGCCAGCAGTTACTCAATGGGGGGGAGCACTGAAGCTTTCTTT; CDR3aa: CASSYSMGGSTEAFF